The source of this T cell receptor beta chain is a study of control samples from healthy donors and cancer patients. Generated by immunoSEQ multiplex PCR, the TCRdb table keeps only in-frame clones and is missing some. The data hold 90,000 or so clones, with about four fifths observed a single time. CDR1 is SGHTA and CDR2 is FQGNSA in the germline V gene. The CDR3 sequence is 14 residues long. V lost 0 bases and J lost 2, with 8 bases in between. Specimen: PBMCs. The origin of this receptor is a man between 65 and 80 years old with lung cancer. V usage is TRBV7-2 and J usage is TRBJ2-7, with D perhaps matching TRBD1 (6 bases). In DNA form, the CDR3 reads TGTGCCAGCAGCTTAGCGGGACAACCCTACGAGCAGTACTTC. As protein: CASSLAGQPYEQYF.